The entry that follows covers one TCR beta chain sequence. The source of the sample is a study of blood T cell repertoires in COVID-19. The V and J ends lost 1 base and 7 bases respectively, with 7 bases between them. This CDR3 spans 13 amino acids. In the authors' methods: Quantification of nucleated cells was approximated via reference gene primer amplification. The repertoire was sequenced with immunoSEQ multiplex PCR; TCRdb's copy has only in-frame clones and lacks some. That table gives V, J and clone size, and the DNA gave D and trimming. Counted here are under 200,000 clones, under 90% occurring once; the ten biggest clones make up more than 3%.

The sequenced sample was PBMCs or T cells enriched from blood (not recorded which). The chain is built from TRBV12-3 or TRBV12-4 and TRBJ2-2; D call uncertain. This receptor was taken from a woman aged 60-75 years who had recovered from COVID-19. The DNA of the CDR3 is TGTGCCAGCAGTTTAGGGTCGGGCGGGGAGCTGTTTTTT. Translation gives CASSLGSGGELFF.